The 5 T cell receptor beta chains listed next were all sequenced from one sample in a study of spatial heterogeneity in lung cancer. Time point noted: sample taken at primary tumor resection. Their antigen targets remain unknown. From the 5' RACE reads, TCRdb called clonotypes with MiXCR, one entry per CDR3 protein. In the table there are around 20,000 distinct CDR3 sequences, about 6.5% of which are singletons. Findings and limits, study-wide: Mutation tallies in tumors tracked expanded intratumoral alpha and beta TCR counts.

The sequencing used lung tumor tissue, collected at surgery. The receptors originated from a female donor with early-stage non-small cell lung cancer.

This clonotype has ten or more counts. The gene calls are TRBV6-2 or TRBV6-3 and TRBJ2-5, with D tentatively TRBD1 or TRBD2 (5 bases each). The CDR3 runs to 14 residues. Germline V gene lookup returns CDR1 MNHEY and CDR2 SVGEGT. V was cut by 6 bases and J by 7 bases, with 18 bases left in between. The CDR3: CASSLASSRGTQYF. CDR3 sequence (DNA): TGTGCCAGCAGCCTTGCCAGCTCGAGGGGGACCCAGTACTTC.

This clonotype was detected ten times or more. The J gene is TRBJ2-3, the V gene TRBV6-1; 7 bases are a match to TRBD2. Germline CDR1 reads MNHNS; CDR2 reads SASEGT. The CDR3 extends over 17 amino acids. With 3 bases clipped from V and 0 bases from J, the junction kept 9 bases outside the gene matches. The CDR3 protein is CASSEGAGTLSTDTQYF. The CDR3 DNA reads as TGTGCCAGCAGTGAGGGAGCGGGGACCCTTAGCACAGATACGCAGTATTTT.

The chain couples TRBV5-1 to TRBJ1-5; D may be TRBD1 (6 bases). Trimming left V 4 bases short and J 1 base short, with 9 bases between. The CDR3 covers 14 residues. Germline CDR1 is SGHRS and CDR2 is YFSETQ. This CDR3 reads CASSPGQSNQPQHF. In DNA, the CDR3 is TGCGCCAGCAGCCCCGGACAGAGCAATCAGCCCCAGCATTTT.

This clonotype showed up many times. The V and J genes are TRBV10-2 and TRBJ1-4; weak D call: TRBD1 (5 bases). The germline V and J ends were trimmed by 8 bases and 7 bases, with 26 bases remaining between them. This CDR3 has 17 residues. Germline assignment: CDR1 WSHSY and CDR2 SAAADI. Here the CDR3 DNA reads TGCGCCAGCGCCCGGTTGGCGGGGTCCGGCAGGGTTGAAAAACTGTTTTTT. Translated: CASARLAGSGRVEKLFF.

This clonotype was recorded at least ten times. The chain links TRBV21-1 to TRBJ2-1; the DNA was not used to check the table's D call, TRBD1. TRBV21-1 is assigned pseudogene status. The CDR3 spans 16 residues. The CDR3 reads CASSIGQTEGFNEQFF. DNA for the CDR3: TGTGCCAGCAGCATAGGCCAGACAGAGGGGTTCAATGAGCAGTTCTTC.